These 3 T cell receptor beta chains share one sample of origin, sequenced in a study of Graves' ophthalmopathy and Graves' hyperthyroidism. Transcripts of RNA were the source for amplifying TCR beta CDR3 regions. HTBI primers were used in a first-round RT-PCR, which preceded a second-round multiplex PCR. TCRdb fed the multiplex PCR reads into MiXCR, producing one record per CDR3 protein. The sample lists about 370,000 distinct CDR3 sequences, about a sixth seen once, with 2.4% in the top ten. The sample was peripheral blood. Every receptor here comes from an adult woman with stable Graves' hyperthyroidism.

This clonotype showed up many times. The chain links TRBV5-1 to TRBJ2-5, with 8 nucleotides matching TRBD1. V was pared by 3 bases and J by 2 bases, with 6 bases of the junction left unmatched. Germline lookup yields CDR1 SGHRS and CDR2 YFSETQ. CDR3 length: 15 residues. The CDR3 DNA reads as TGCGCCAGCAGCTCCCGACGGACAGGGCAAGAGACCCAGTACTTC. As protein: CASSSRRTGQETQYF.

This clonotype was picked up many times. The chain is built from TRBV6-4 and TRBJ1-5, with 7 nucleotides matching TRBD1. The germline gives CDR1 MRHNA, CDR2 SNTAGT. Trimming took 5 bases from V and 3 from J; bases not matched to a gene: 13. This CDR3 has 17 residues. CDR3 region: CASSLSTPDRDNQPQHF. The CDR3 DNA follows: TGTGCCAGCAGTCTTTCAACCCCTGACAGGGACAATCAGCCCCAGCATTTT.

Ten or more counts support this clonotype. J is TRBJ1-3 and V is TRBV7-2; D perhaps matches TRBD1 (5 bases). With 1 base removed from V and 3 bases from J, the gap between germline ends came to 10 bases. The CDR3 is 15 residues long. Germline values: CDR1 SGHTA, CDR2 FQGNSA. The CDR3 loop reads CASSLGQPYGNTIYF. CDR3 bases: TGTGCCAGCAGCTTAGGACAGCCGTATGGAAACACCATATATTTT.